The TCR beta chain described here comes from a study of radiation and T cells in renal cell carcinoma. Time point reported: baseline pretreatment blood. Sample treatment: 15 Gy SBRT to primary tumor, nephrectomy 4 weeks later. Serial blood draws occurred at baseline and 2 and 4 weeks post-SBRT. The tumor was a clear cell renal cell carcinoma. The study's findings and limits: In blood, top tumor clones expanded by 2 weeks, shrinking by 4.

Generated by immunoSEQ multiplex PCR, the TCRdb table keeps only in-frame clones and is missing some. The data show about 130,000 clones, around nine tenths seen once. As to this clone: Its antigen is as yet unknown.

This CDR3 region has 14 residues. Trimming took 5 bases from V and 9 from J; bases not matched to a gene: 4. Germline V gene lookup returns CDR1 MNHNY and CDR2 SVGAGI (reference sequence). Sequenced here: blood, sampled from a patient whose treatment included radiotherapy and nephrectomy. The chain couples TRBV6-6 to TRBJ2-1, with 13 nucleotides matching TRBD2. The sequence was collected from a woman in her fifties or sixties with renal cell carcinoma. The CDR3 loop reads CASSTSGGAVEQFF. DNA of the CDR3: TGTGCCAGCAGTACTAGCGGGGGGGCCGTTGAGCAGTTCTTC.